The clone carrying this TCR beta chain was counted once. Its antigen is as yet unknown. Trimming removed 0 bases from V and 1 base from J, with 6 bases in between. This CDR3 spans 14 amino acids. Germline loops: CDR1 LGHNT, CDR2 FRNRAP. This record belongs to a study of T cell responses to AZD1222 COVID-19 vaccine. Study-level results: The study reported that nearly half of spike-specific TCRs target unmutated variant regions. Clonal diversity was possibly underestimated, and white British individuals and females predominated among donors. Two AZD1222 doses significantly raised spike-specific TCR breadth and depth over controls.

Using immunoSEQ multiplex PCR, the repertoire was profiled, and TCRdb retains in-frame clones only, with some absent. The repertoire holds about 200,000 clones, with approximately 89% as singletons. The chain combines TRBV12-5 with TRBJ1-2, with D perhaps matching TRBD1 (5 bases). The sequences come from peripheral blood, collected 28 days after the second AZD1222 dose. The clonotype was recovered from an adult who received the AZD1222 COVID-19 vaccine. The CDR3 bases are TGTGCTAGTGGTTTGGTAGGGGATAACTATGGCTACACCTTC. Protein product: CASGLVGDNYGYTF. Variable domain in full (rest from reference TRBV12-5 and TRBJ1-2): DARVTQTPRHKVTEMGQEVTMRCQPILGHNTVFWYRQTMMQGLELLAYFRNRAPLDDSGMPKDRFSAEMPDATLATLKIQPSEPRDSAVYFCASGLVGDNYGYTFGSGTRLTVV.